The T cell receptor (beta chain) under discussion was sequenced for a study of cytomegalovirus exposure and HLA in healthy donors. As regards this clone: Its antigen is undetermined.

TCRdb's copy holds only in-frame clones and misses some; the assay was immunoSEQ multiplex PCR. Among roughly 150,000 clones listed, around 81% were seen once. Germline-derived CDR1 and CDR2 are SGHDT and YYEEEE. V gave up 0 bases and J gave up 0 bases, with 12 bases separating them. The CDR3 totals 16 residues. Findings of the study overall: Rare TCR sequences dominated, though some public TCRs recurred in many donors. The investigators catalogued 150 or so TCR beta chains as cytomegalovirus-associated. It was reported that the classifier diagnosed cytomegalovirus status with high specificity and sensitivity in both the original and validation cohorts.

The study drew the donors from its approximately 110-subject validation cohort, separate from the roughly 700-subject first cohort. This chain joins TRBV5-6 and TRBJ2-5; no definite D call. Sequencing was performed on PBMCs. This sequence originates from a man aged 25-45 years in good health and CMV-seropositive. Here the CDR3 DNA reads TGTGCCAGCAGCTTGGGTTCAGGCCCGTACCAAGAGACCCAGTACTTC. It translates to CASSLGSGPYQETQYF.